This paragraph covers one TCR beta chain sequence. Antigen: not known. iRepertoire HTBI primers and Arm-PCR of CDR3 regions built TCR beta libraries. From the multiplex PCR reads, TCRdb called clonotypes with MiXCR, one entry per CDR3 protein. Of some 220,000 distinct CDR3 sequences in the sample, approximately 19% were seen once. These data are taken from a study of regulatory T cells in long-lasting Graves disease. Study results and limitations: Favoring TRBV28, TRBJ1-2 and TRBJ2-5 was a feature seen in persistent disease.

Germline CDR1 LNHDA, CDR2 SQIVND (reference sequence). Trimming cost V 5 bases and J 6 bases, with 10 bases left between them. This CDR3 region has 12 residues. Stated time point: newly diagnosed GD, antithyroid drugs for less than 3 months. Extracted PBMC RNA gave rise to the TCR library. A volume of roughly 9.1 milliliters of peripheral blood was collected in EDTA tubes. These same records also appear under a second study, on T cells in Graves' hyperthyroidism and ophthalmopathy. That source notes: Graves' hyperthyroidism qualified as stable when ophthalmopathy did not progress within 18 months.

The source is a woman aged 25-40 years with Graves disease. Material: peripheral blood mononuclear cells (PBMCs), obtained at new diagnosis, from a patient treated with antithyroid drugs. The chain recombines TRBV19 with TRBJ1-1; tentatively, D is TRBD1 (5 bases). The CDR3, as DNA: TGTGCCAGTAGTCACACAGGCTCTGAAGCTTTCTTT. This gives the protein CASSHTGSEAFF. The whole variable domain, filled in from reference TRBV19 and TRBJ1-1, reads DGGITQSPKYLFRKEGQNVTLSCEQNLNHDAMYWYRQDPGQGLRLIYYSQIVNDFQKGDIAEGYSVSREKKESFPLTVTSAQKNPTAFYLCASSHTGSEAFFGQGTRLTVV.